The sequence of this TCR beta chain was determined in a study of OX40 agonist ivuxolimab in advanced cancers. By sample share, this clone is medium-sized (0.01 to 0.1%). Sequencing was performed with immunoSEQ multiplex PCR; in TCRdb, only in-frame clones are kept and a portion is missing. Of about 33,000 clones listed, around 80% are singletons. The CDR3 runs 13 residues. The origin of this receptor is an adult with an advanced solid tumor such as melanoma, head and neck, liver or kidney cancer. The chain recombines TRBV21-1 with TRBJ1-5. TRBV21-1 is assigned pseudogene status. The starting material was CD4+ or CD8+ T cells sorted from blood, obtained in a trial of the OX40 agonist ivuxolimab. The CDR3 DNA is TGTGCCAGCAGCAAAGAGCCCTATCAGCCCCAGCATTTT. Its protein product is CASSKEPYQPQHF.